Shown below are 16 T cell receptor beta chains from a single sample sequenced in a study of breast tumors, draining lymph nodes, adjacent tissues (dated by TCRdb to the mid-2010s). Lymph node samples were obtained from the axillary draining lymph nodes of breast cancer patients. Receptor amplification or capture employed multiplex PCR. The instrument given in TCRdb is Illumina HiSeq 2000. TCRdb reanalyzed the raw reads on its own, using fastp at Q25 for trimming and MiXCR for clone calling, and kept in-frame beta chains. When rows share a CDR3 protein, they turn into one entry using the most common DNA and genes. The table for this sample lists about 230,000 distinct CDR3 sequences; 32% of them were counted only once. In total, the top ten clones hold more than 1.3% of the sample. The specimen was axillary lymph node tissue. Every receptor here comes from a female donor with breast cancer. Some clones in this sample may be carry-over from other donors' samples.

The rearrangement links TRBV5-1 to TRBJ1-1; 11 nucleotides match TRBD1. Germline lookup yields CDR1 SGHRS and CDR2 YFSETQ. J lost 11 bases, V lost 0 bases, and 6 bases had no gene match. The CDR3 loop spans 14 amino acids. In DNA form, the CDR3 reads TGCGCCAGCAGCTTGGCATGGGACAGGGGGAATGCTTTCTTT. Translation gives CASSLAWDRGNAFF.

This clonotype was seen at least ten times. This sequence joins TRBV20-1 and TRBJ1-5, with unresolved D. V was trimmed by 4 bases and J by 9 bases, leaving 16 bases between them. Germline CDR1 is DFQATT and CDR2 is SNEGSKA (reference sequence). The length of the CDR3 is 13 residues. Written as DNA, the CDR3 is TGCAGTGCTATCGGGCCATCGGAGGGGCCCCAGCATTTT. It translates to CSAIGPSEGPQHF.

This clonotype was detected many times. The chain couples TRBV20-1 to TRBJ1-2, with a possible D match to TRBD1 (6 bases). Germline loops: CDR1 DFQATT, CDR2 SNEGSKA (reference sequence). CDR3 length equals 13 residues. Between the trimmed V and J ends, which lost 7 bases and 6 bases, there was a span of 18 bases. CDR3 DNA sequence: TGCAGTGGCCCCGTACAGGGATTTGATGGCTACACCTTC. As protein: CSGPVQGFDGYTF.

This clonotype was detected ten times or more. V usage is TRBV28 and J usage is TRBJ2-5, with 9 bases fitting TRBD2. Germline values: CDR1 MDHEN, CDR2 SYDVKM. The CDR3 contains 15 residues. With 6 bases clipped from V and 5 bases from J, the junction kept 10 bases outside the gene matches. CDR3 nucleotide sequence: TGTGCCAGCAGGGATAGCGGGAGTGCTGCCGAGACCCAGTACTTC. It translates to CASRDSGSAAETQYF.

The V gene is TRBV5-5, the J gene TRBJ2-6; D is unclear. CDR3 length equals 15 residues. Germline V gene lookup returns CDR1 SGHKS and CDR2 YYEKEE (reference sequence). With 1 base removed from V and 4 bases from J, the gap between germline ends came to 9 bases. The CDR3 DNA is TGTGCCAGCAGCTTGACGAGTCCAGGGGCCAACGTCCTGACTTTC. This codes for CASSLTSPGANVLTF.

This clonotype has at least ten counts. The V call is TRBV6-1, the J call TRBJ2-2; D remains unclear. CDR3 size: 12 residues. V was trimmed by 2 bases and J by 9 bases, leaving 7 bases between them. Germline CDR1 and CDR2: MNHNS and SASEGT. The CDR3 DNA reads TGTGCCAGCAGTGAAATGGACCGGGAGCTGTTTTTT. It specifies CASSEMDRELFF.

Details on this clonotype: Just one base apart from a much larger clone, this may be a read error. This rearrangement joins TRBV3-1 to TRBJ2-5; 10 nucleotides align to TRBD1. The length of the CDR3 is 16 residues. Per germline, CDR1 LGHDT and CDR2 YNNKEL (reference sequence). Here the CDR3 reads CASSSGTGAPQETPYF. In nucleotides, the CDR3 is TGTGCCAGCAGCTCCGGGACAGGGGCGCCACAAGAGACCCCGTACTTC.

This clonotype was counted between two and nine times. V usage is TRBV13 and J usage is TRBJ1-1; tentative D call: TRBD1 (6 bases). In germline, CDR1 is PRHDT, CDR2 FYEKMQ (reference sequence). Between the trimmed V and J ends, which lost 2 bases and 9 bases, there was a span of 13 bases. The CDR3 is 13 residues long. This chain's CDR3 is CASSLRGGTKAFF. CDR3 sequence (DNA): TGTGCCAGCAGCTTAAGAGGGGGTACCAAAGCTTTCTTT.

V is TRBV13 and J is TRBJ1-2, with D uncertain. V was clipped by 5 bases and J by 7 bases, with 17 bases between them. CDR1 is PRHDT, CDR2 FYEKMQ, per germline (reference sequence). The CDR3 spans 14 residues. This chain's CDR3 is CASSPTGSLRGYTF. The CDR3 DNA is TGTGCCAGCAGCCCAACGGGGTCTCTCCGTGGCTACACCTTC.

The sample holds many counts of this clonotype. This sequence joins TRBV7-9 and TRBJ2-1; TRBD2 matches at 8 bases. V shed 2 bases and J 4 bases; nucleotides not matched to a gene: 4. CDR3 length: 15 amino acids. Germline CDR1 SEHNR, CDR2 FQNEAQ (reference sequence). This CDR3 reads CASSLHGRGYNEQFF. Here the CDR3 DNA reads TGTGCCAGCAGCTTACACGGGAGGGGGTACAATGAGCAGTTCTTC.

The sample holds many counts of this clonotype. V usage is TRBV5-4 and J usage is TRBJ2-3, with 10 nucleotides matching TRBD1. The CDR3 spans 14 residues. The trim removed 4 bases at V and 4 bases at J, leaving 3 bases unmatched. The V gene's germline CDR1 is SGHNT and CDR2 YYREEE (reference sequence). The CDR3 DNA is TGTGCCAGCAGCCGGGACAGGGGCTCAGATACGCAGTATTTT. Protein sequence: CASSRDRGSDTQYF.

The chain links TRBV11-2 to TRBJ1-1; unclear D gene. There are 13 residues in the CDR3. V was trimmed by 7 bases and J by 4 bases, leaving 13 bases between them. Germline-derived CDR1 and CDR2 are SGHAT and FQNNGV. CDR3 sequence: CASTPGGSTEAFF. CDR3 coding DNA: TGTGCCAGCACCCCGGGTGGGTCCACTGAAGCTTTCTTT.

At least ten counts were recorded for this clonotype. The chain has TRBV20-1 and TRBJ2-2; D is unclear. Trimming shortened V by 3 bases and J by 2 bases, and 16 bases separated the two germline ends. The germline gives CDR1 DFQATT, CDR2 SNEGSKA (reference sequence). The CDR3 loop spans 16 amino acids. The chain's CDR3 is CSARYRPERNTGELFF. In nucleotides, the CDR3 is TGCAGTGCTAGGTACCGCCCAGAGCGAAACACCGGGGAGCTGTTTTTT.

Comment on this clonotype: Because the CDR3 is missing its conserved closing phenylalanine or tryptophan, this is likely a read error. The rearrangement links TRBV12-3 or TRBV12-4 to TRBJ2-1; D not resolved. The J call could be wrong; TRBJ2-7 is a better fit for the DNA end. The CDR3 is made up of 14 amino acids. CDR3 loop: CASSFRLLGNEQYL. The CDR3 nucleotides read TGTGCCAGCAGTTTTAGGCTATTGGGCAATGAGCAGTACCTC.

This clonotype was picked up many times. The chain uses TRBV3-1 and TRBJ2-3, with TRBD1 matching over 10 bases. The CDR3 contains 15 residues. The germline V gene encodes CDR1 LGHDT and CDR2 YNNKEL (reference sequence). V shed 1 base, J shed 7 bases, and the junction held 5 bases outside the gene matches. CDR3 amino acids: CASSQATGGRNTQYF. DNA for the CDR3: TGTGCCAGCAGCCAAGCGACAGGGGGCAGGAATACGCAGTATTTT.

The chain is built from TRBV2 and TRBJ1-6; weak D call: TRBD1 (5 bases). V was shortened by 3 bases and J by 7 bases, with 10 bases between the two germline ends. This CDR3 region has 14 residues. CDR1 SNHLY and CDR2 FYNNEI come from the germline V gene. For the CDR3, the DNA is TGTGCCAGCAGTGACAGGGCCCCGAATTCACCCCTCCACTTT. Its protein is CASSDRAPNSPLHF. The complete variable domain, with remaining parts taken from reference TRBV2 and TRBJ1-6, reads EPEVTQTPSHQVTQMGQEVILRCVPISNHLYFYWYRQILGQKVEFLVSFYNNEISEKSEIFDDQFSVERPDGSNFTLKIRSTKLEDSAMYFCASSDRAPNSPLHFGNGTRLTVT.